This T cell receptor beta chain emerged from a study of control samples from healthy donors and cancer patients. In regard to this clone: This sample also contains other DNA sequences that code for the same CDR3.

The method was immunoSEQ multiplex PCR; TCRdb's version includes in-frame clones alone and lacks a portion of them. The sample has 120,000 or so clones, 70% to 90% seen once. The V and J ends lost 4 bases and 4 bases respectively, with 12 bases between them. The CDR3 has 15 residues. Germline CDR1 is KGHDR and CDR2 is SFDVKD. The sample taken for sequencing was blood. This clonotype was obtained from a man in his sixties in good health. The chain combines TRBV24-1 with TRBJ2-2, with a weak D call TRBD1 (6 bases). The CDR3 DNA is TGTGCCACCAGTGACCCCGGACAGCCCACCGGGGAGCTGTTTTTT. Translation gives CATSDPGQPTGELFF.